The present T cell receptor (beta chain) was sequenced within a study of Tregs in tolerant kidney transplant recipients. Study-level points and caveats: Donor-specific Treg expansion exceeded global Treg expansion in tolerant patients, suggesting antigen drive.

Thawed PBMCs were FACS-sorted into unstimulated CD4+CD25+CD127- regulatory T cells, CD4+CD25- non-regulatory cells, CD4 and CD8 cells. In the case of this clone: Antigen specificity is unknown.

CDR1 is SGDLS, CDR2 YYNGEE, per germline. The CDR3 has 15 amino acids. Trimming shortened V by 0 bases and J by 3 bases, and 13 bases separated the two germline ends. Profiling relied on immunoSEQ multiplex PCR, and the TCRdb table lists in-frame clones only, not all of them. The repertoire consists of nearly 95,000 clones, with roughly 93% occurring once and the leading ten covering 0.46%. Source: CD4+ T cells from blood, taken before the transplant. V is TRBV9 and J is TRBJ2-7; TRBD1 might be the D (7 bases). This sequence originates from a human donor who received a combined kidney and bone marrow transplant. This chain's CDR3 is CASSVGRDSRYEQYF. CDR3 DNA sequence: TGTGCCAGCAGCGTAGGGAGGGACAGTCGCTACGAGCAGTACTTC.